The sequence of this TCR beta chain was determined in a study of CD8 T cells in Susac syndrome. The sequenced target, TCR beta, came from blood CD8+ and CD4+ T cells. Those who served as multiple sclerosis controls were treatment-naive patients with stable or active relapsing-remitting disease. Negative magnetic isolation gave CD8+ and CD4+ cells; FACS enriched CD8+ TEMRA. cDNA came from around 0.5 to 1 ug RNA primed by random hexamers. Multiplex PCR with immunoSEQ amplified the TCR beta CDR3 across 54 Vbeta and 13 Jbeta. TCRdb ran MiXCR on the immunoSEQ multiplex PCR reads and lists one entry per CDR3 protein. Here the sample spans roughly 200,000 distinct CDR3 sequences, around 95% being singletons. Germline lookup yields CDR1 LGHDT and CDR2 YNNKEL (reference sequence). Trimming took off 1 base at V and 7 bases at J, with 14 bases between the two ends. This CDR3 region has 15 residues.

The source is a human donor with multiple sclerosis. Material for sequencing was CD4+ T cells from PBMCs. The chain is built from TRBV3-1 and TRBJ2-1; D might be TRBD1 (6 bases). CDR3 in amino acids: CASSQGLPRGNEQFF. The CDR3 nucleotides are TGTGCCAGCAGCCAAGGGCTCCCTAGGGGGAATGAGCAGTTCTTC.